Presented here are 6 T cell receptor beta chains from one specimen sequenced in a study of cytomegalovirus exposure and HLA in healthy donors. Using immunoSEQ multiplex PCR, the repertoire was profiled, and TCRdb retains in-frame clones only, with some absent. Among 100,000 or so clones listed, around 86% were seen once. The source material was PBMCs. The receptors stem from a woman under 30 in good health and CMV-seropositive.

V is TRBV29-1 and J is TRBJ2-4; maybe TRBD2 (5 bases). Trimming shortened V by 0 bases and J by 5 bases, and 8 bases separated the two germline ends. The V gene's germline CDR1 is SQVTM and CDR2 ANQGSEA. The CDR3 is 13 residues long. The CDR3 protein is CSVEDRGENIQYF. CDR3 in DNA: TGCAGCGTTGAAGATCGGGGAGAAAACATTCAGTACTTC.

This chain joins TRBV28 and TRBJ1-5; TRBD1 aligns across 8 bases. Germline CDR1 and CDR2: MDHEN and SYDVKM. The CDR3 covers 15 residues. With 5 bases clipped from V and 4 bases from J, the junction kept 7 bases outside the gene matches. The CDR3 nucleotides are TGTGCCAGCAGTCCCCGACAGGGGACGAATCAGCCCCAGCATTTT. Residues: CASSPRQGTNQPQHF.

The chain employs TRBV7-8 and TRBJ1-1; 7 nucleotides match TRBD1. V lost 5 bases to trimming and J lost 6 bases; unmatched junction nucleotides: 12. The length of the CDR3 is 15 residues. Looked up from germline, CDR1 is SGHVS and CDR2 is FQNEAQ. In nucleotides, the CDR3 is TGTGCCAGCAGCCTCGACAGGGAAAGGATCGCTGAAGCTTTCTTT. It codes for CASSLDRERIAEAFF.

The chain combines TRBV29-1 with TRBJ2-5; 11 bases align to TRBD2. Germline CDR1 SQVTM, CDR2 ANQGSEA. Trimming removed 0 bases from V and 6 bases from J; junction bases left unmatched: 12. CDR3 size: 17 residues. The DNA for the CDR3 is TGCAGCGTTGAAGATCCCCTAACTAGCGGGAGTAGTAAGACCCAGTACTTC. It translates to CSVEDPLTSGSSKTQYF.

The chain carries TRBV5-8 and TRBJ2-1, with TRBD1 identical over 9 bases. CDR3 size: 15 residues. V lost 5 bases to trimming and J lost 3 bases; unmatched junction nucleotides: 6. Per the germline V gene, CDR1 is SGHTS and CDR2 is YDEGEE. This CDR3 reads CASRPGTGIYNEQFF. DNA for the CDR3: TGTGCCAGCAGGCCCGGGACAGGGATCTACAATGAGCAGTTCTTC.

DNA for the CDR3: TGTGCTAGTGGTGCCGCCGGGACAGGTCGAATTCATTTT. This encodes CASGAAGTGRIHF. This rearrangement joins TRBV12-5 to TRBJ1-5, with 8 bases aligning to TRBD1. The J segment lost 16 bases and the V segment lost 5 bases, leaving 13 bases of the junction unmatched. The V gene's germline CDR1 is LGHNT and CDR2 FRNRAP. The CDR3 extends over 13 amino acids.